Each of the 16 T cell receptor beta chains below was sequenced from the same sample in a study of post-analysis software for immune sequencing data. General study points: A handful of TRBV segments were significantly more frequent in patients than in controls. TRBV5-6, TRBV5-1 and TRBV20-1 were among these segments.

These receptors have no identified antigens. The TCR beta cDNA libraries contained unique molecular identifiers. TCRdb reprocessed the PCR reads with MiXCR, giving one entry per CDR3 protein. The profile shows under 650,000 distinct CDR3 sequences, about 40% of them singletons. The specimen was blood. The source of these receptors is a girl between 5 and 17 years old with multiple sclerosis.

CDR3 in DNA: TGTGCCAGCAGTGGGGGGGACAAAGTGAACACTGAAGCTTTCTTT. It specifies CASSGGDKVNTEAFF. V is TRBV25-1 and J is TRBJ1-1; D might be TRBD1 (6 bases). V lost 4 bases, J lost 0 bases, and 12 bases lay in between. The CDR3 is 15 residues long. Germline CDR1 reads MGHDK; CDR2 reads SYGVNS.

This chain links TRBV20-1 with TRBJ2-2; 7 bases fit TRBD2. Germline CDR1 reads DFQATT; CDR2 reads SNEGSKA (reference sequence). The CDR3 contains 15 residues. With 3 bases clipped from V and 5 bases from J, the junction kept 9 bases outside the gene matches. The CDR3 protein is CSARIPSGATGELFF. DNA of the CDR3: TGCAGTGCTAGGATCCCTAGCGGAGCTACCGGGGAGCTGTTTTTT.

The chain is built from TRBV7-2 and TRBJ1-2; a possible D gene is TRBD1 (5 bases). The CDR3 loop spans 13 amino acids. Germline-derived CDR1 and CDR2 are SGHTA and FQGNSA. The V end lost 5 bases, the J end lost 7 bases, and 14 bases lay between the germline ends. The CDR3 sequence is CASSITGIGGYTF. The CDR3 region has the DNA TGTGCCAGCAGCATCACAGGAATAGGTGGCTACACCTTC.

The table lists this clonotype with a count of one. The chain uses TRBV12-3 or TRBV12-4 and TRBJ2-1; weak D call: TRBD2 (5 bases). V lost 8 bases to trimming and J lost 6 bases, with 20 bases between them. The CDR3 is 15 amino acids. CDR3 bases: TGTGCCAGCGGAAAAGGGCTAGCACGTGCCAATGAGCAGTTCTTC. It specifies CASGKGLARANEQFF.

This clonotype has just a few counts. The rearrangement uses TRBV29-1 and TRBJ2-4, with D unclear. The CDR3 consists of 11 residues. V shed 4 bases and J shed 6 bases, with 7 bases lying between them. CDR1 and CDR2 from the germline V gene are SQVTM and ANQGSEA. The CDR3 reads CSVVHGNIQYF. The CDR3 region has the DNA TGCAGCGTTGTCCATGGAAACATTCAGTACTTC.

The chain employs TRBV4-1 and TRBJ1-4; 8 bases match TRBD1. The junction had 10 bases not matched to a gene; V was cut back by 4 bases and J by 15 bases. Germline CDR1 MGHRA, CDR2 YSYEKL. The CDR3 runs to 13 residues. This chain's CDR3 is CASSRLQGEVMFF. For the CDR3, the DNA is TGCGCCAGCAGCCGATTACAGGGGGAGGTAATGTTTTTT.

This chain uses TRBV6-6 with TRBJ2-5, with 8 bases aligning to TRBD2. Germline V CDR1 and CDR2: MNHNY, SVGAGI (reference sequence). The CDR3 runs 14 residues. V lost 6 bases to trimming and J lost 5 bases; unmatched junction nucleotides: 8. For the CDR3, the DNA is TGTGCCAGCAGACCGGGACTAGGGTTCGAGACCCAGTACTTC. Its translation is CASRPGLGFETQYF.

The chain links TRBV29-1 to TRBJ2-3; 7 nucleotides line up with TRBD2. The J segment lost 4 bases and the V segment lost 2 bases, leaving 6 bases of the junction unmatched. CDR1 and CDR2 from the germline V gene are SQVTM and ANQGSEA. The CDR3 consists of 14 residues. CDR3 amino acids: CSVERFLAADTQYF. The CDR3 DNA reads TGCAGCGTTGAAAGGTTTCTAGCGGCAGATACGCAGTATTTT.

The V call is TRBV4-1, the J call TRBJ2-5; TRBD2 matches at 9 bases. The CDR3 extends over 15 amino acids. V lost 4 bases and J lost 2; bases outside the gene matches: 5. Germline V gives CDR1 MGHRA, CDR2 YSYEKL. Written as DNA, the CDR3 is TGCGCCAGCAGCCCTCTAGCGGGACAGCAAGAGACCCAGTACTTC. Its translation is CASSPLAGQQETQYF.

The DNA of the CDR3 is TGCAGTGCTAGAGAACCTAGCACAGATACGCAGTATTTT. Its translation is CSAREPSTDTQYF. J is TRBJ2-3 and V is TRBV20-1; D uncertain. The germline V gene has CDR1 DFQATT and CDR2 SNEGSKA (reference sequence). Trimming left V 0 bases short and J 0 bases short, with 4 bases between. CDR3 size: 13 residues.

This clonotype was counted a few times. This chain connects TRBV5-6 to TRBJ2-3; 7 bases line up with TRBD2. There are 18 residues in the CDR3. Trimming at V came to 0 bases and at J to 0 bases, leaving 10 bases not matched to a gene. Germline assignment: CDR1 SGHDT and CDR2 YYEEEE. In nucleotides, the CDR3 is TGTGCCAGCAGCTTGGAAATGCTAGCGGTCCCTAGCACAGATACGCAGTATTTT. It codes for CASSLEMLAVPSTDTQYF. The variable domain in full, completed from reference TRBV5-6 and TRBJ2-3, reads DAGVTQSPTHLIKTRGQQVTLRCSPKSGHDTVSWYQQALGQGPQFIFQYYEEEERQRGNFPDRFSGHQFPNYSSELNVNALLLGDSALYLCASSLEMLAVPSTDTQYFGPGTRLTVL.

The chain combines TRBV2 with TRBJ1-1; no firm D call. Germline loops: CDR1 SNHLY, CDR2 FYNNEI. The germline V and J ends were trimmed by 7 bases and 5 bases, with 14 bases remaining between them. The CDR3 has 13 residues. The CDR3 reads CASMGSDGTEAFF. The CDR3 DNA is TGTGCCAGCATGGGGAGCGATGGGACTGAAGCTTTCTTT.

On this clonotype: A junction boundary mismatches the germline segment, possibly from a read error. The rearrangement joins TRBV29-1 to TRBJ1-1; 7 bases agree with TRBD1. Germline CDR1 is SQVTM and CDR2 is ANQGSEA. The CDR3 is 12 amino acids. The CDR3 DNA sequence: TGCAGCGGAGAGACAGGGAGAACTGAAGCGTTCTTT. Its protein is CSGETGRTEAFF. The full variable domain, completed using reference TRBV29-1 and TRBJ1-1, is SAVISQKPSRDICQRGTSLTIQCQVDSQVTMMFWYRQQPGQSLTLIATANQGSEATYESGFVIDKFPISRPNLTFSTLTVSNMSPEDSSIYLCSGETGRTEAFFGQGTRLTVV.

This chain links TRBV4-1 with TRBJ1-5; 7 positions agree with TRBD1. In germline, CDR1 is MGHRA, CDR2 YSYEKL. The CDR3 has 15 residues. V lost 4 bases, J lost 6 bases, and 9 bases stayed unmatched. DNA of the CDR3: TGCGCCAGCAGCCTAGAGGGGGCGCGGGGTCAGCCCCAGCATTTT. Amino acids: CASSLEGARGQPQHF.

The V call is TRBV5-6, the J call TRBJ2-2; D is undetermined. Germline V gives CDR1 SGHDT, CDR2 YYEEEE. The CDR3 runs to 16 residues. V lost 0 bases, J lost 3 bases, and 12 bases lay in between. This CDR3 is CASSLAQREHTGELFF. DNA of the CDR3: TGTGCCAGCAGCTTGGCCCAGCGAGAGCACACCGGGGAGCTGTTTTTT.

This clonotype was seen only a few times. V usage is TRBV10-2 and J usage is TRBJ1-2, with TRBD1 as a possible D gene (6 bases). This CDR3 has 16 amino acids. Germline assignment: CDR1 WSHSY and CDR2 SAAADI. The germline V and J ends were trimmed by 0 bases and 0 bases, with 11 bases remaining between them. CDR3 amino acids: CASSESTRTANYGYTF. The CDR3 DNA follows: TGCGCCAGCAGTGAGTCGACTCGGACAGCTAACTATGGCTACACCTTC.